What follows are 23 T cell receptor beta chains derived from one specimen sequenced in a study of neoadjuvant nivolumab and ipilimumab in lung cancer. Some clones are missing from TCRdb's copy, which holds only in-frame ones; the method was immunoSEQ multiplex PCR. Of 25,000 to 30,000 clones in the sample, around 80% were seen once. This specimen consisted of peripheral blood, obtained before neoadjuvant nivolumab, alone or with ipilimumab. These receptors all stem from an adult with non-small cell lung cancer.

This clone came up a few times. The chain uses TRBV15 and TRBJ2-2; TRBD1 aligns across 9 bases. Germline CDR1 LNHNV, CDR2 YYDKDF (reference sequence). V was pared by 0 bases and J by 6 bases, with 2 bases of the junction left unmatched. The CDR3 sequence is 15 residues long. DNA for the CDR3: TGTGCCACCAGCAGAGATTGGACAGGGGCCGGGGAGCTGTTTTTT. Translated: CATSRDWTGAGELFF.

This chain uses TRBV5-6 with TRBJ2-3; 12 positions agree with TRBD2. This CDR3 spans 16 amino acids. The V and J ends lost 2 bases and 6 bases, in that order; junction bases with no gene match: 7. Germline loops: CDR1 SGHDT, CDR2 YYEEEE. The CDR3 coding sequence is TGTGCCAGCAGCTTACTAGCGGGGGGATCCCTGGATACGCAGTATTTT. Amino acid sequence: CASSLLAGGSLDTQYF. The variable domain in full, with the rest retrieved from reference TRBV5-6 and TRBJ2-3, is DAGVTQSPTHLIKTRGQQVTLRCSPKSGHDTVSWYQQALGQGPQFIFQYYEEEERQRGNFPDRFSGHQFPNYSSELNVNALLLGDSALYLCASSLLAGGSLDTQYFGPGTRLTVL.

The genes are TRBV2 and TRBJ1-2; D is unresolved. Germline CDR1 is SNHLY and CDR2 is FYNNEI. The CDR3 loop spans 14 amino acids. The V gene lost 6 bases and the J gene lost 4 bases, with 15 bases spanning the gap. CDR3: CASRENSGPYGYTF. The CDR3 region has the DNA TGTGCCAGCAGGGAGAATTCGGGCCCCTATGGCTACACCTTC.

The CDR3 DNA sequence: TGCGCCAGCAGCCTGGGACGGAGCTCCTACGAGCAGTACTTC. Its translation is CASSLGRSSYEQYF. The chain links TRBV5-1 to TRBJ2-7, with D perhaps being TRBD1 or TRBD2 (5 bases each). Germline CDR1 reads SGHRS; CDR2 reads YFSETQ. The germline V and J ends were trimmed by 4 bases and 0 bases, with 11 bases remaining between them. The CDR3 is 14 amino acids.

CDR3 in amino acids: CASSLATPMNTEAFF. In DNA form, the CDR3 reads TGTGCCAGCAGCTTAGCAACGCCTATGAACACTGAAGCTTTCTTT. The chain carries TRBV7-6 and TRBJ1-1, with D unresolved. Germline V gene data show CDR1 as SGHVS and CDR2 as FNYEAQ. The CDR3 length is 15 residues. Trimming shortened V by 0 bases and J by 0 bases, and 8 bases separated the two germline ends.

The chain combines TRBV6-5 with TRBJ2-1; D tentatively reads TRBD1 or TRBD2 (5 bases each). Germline V gene sequence: CDR1 MNHEY, CDR2 SVGAGI. This CDR3 comprises 15 residues. Trimming left V 4 bases short and J 2 bases short, with 12 bases between. The CDR3 sequence is CASSFQGVAYNEQFF. CDR3 sequence (DNA): TGTGCCAGCAGTTTTCAGGGAGTTGCCTACAATGAGCAGTTCTTC.

V is TRBV19 and J is TRBJ1-2; 8 bases fit TRBD1. The germline V gene has CDR1 LNHDA and CDR2 SQIVND (reference sequence). This CDR3 comprises 14 residues. Trimming took 8 bases from V and 6 from J; bases not matched to a gene: 11. The CDR3 region is CASLGGQGGDGYTF. The CDR3 DNA reads as TGTGCCAGTTTGGGCGGACAGGGCGGTGATGGCTACACCTTC.

The chain has TRBV7-2 and TRBJ2-5; 9 nucleotides match TRBD1. The CDR3 loop spans 15 amino acids. Germline loops: CDR1 SGHTA, CDR2 FQGNSA. Losses at the gene ends were 5 bases for V and 4 bases for J; bases not matched to a gene: 8. DNA of the CDR3: TGTGCCAGCAGCCCGGACAGGGGAGAGGCAGAGACCCAGTACTTC. Protein: CASSPDRGEAETQYF.

The chain recombines TRBV7-8 with TRBJ1-1; TRBD1 aligns across 7 bases. This CDR3 has 15 residues. Trimming at V came to 5 bases and at J to 2 bases, leaving 8 bases not matched to a gene. Per germline, CDR1 SGHVS and CDR2 FQNEAQ. CDR3 DNA sequence: TGTGCCAGCAGCCGCCGGGACAGATCAAACACTGAAGCTTTCTTT. Its translation: CASSRRDRSNTEAFF. Variable domain in full (rest from reference TRBV7-8 and TRBJ1-1): GAGVSQSPRYKVAKRGQDVALRCDPISGHVSLFWYQQALGQGPEFLTYFQNEAQLDKSGLPSDRFFAERPEGSVSTLKIQRTQQEDSAVYLCASSRRDRSNTEAFFGQGTRLTVV.

The chain carries TRBV4-2 and TRBJ2-3; D gene uncertain. The germline gives CDR1 LGHNA, CDR2 YNFKEQ. There are 15 residues in the CDR3. V was pared by 1 base and J by 0 bases, with 8 bases between. The chain's CDR3 is CASSQASSSTDTQYF. The CDR3 region has the DNA TGTGCCAGCAGCCAAGCTAGTTCAAGCACAGATACGCAGTATTTT.

The chain couples TRBV4-1 to TRBJ2-3; D might be TRBD2 (5 bases). From germline, CDR1 is MGHRA and CDR2 YSYEKL. V was trimmed by 0 bases and J by 9 bases, leaving 10 bases between them. This CDR3 comprises 13 residues. The CDR3 bases are TGCGCCAGCAGCCAAGACACGGACTTGACGCAGTATTTT. It specifies CASSQDTDLTQYF.

The chain uses TRBV9 and TRBJ1-1, with 8 bases aligning to TRBD1. Germline V gene sequence: CDR1 SGDLS, CDR2 YYNGEE. The CDR3 is made up of 14 amino acids. The junction had 4 bases not matched to a gene; V was cut back by 3 bases and J by 3 bases. The DNA of the CDR3 is TGTGCCAGCAGCGGGACAGGGTGGGACACTGAAGCTTTCTTT. This translates into CASSGTGWDTEAFF.

V is TRBV5-5 and J is TRBJ1-1; no clear D. This CDR3 has 16 amino acids. CDR1 SGHKS and CDR2 YYEKEE come from the germline V gene (reference sequence). V lost 0 bases and J 4 bases, leaving 16 bases between the germline ends. The CDR3 protein is CASSLAGRAKGTEAFF. CDR3 bases: TGTGCCAGCAGCTTGGCCGGGAGGGCTAAGGGCACTGAAGCTTTCTTT.

This clone has only one observation. V is TRBV7-7 and J is TRBJ2-5; D is ambiguous. With 1 base removed from V and 5 bases from J, the gap between germline ends came to 11 bases. The germline V gene has CDR1 SSHAT and CDR2 FNYEAQ (reference sequence). The CDR3 has 14 amino acids. CDR3 DNA: TGTGCCAGCAGCTTAGGATCTGGGGTCGAGACCCAGTACTTC. Amino acid sequence: CASSLGSGVETQYF.

The rearrangement joins TRBV10-3 to TRBJ2-1, with 11 bases identical to TRBD2. The germline CDR1 and CDR2 sequences are ENHRY and SYGVKD. This CDR3 region has 15 residues. V lost 7 bases, J lost 4 bases, and 6 bases stayed unmatched. The CDR3 region is CAIKGTSGTYNEQFF. CDR3 nucleotide sequence: TGTGCCATCAAAGGGACTAGCGGAACATACAATGAGCAGTTCTTC.

CDR3 DNA: TGTGCCAGCAGCCAAGATAATCGAGGCTACACCTTC. Translating it yields CASSQDNRGYTF. The chain employs TRBV4-2 and TRBJ1-2; D is undetermined. Trimming removed 0 bases at V and 8 bases at J, with 7 bases between. Germline lookup yields CDR1 LGHNA and CDR2 YNFKEQ. The CDR3 covers 12 residues.

V and J are TRBV7-2 and TRBJ1-1; D call uncertain. The CDR3 is 13 amino acids. V lost 3 bases and J 1 base, leaving 6 bases between the germline ends. Germline lookup yields CDR1 SGHTA and CDR2 FQGNSA. CDR3 in DNA: TGTGCCAGCAGCTTTAGCCCGAACACTGAAGCTTTCTTT. It encodes CASSFSPNTEAFF.

The rearrangement joins TRBV19 to TRBJ1-5; no clear D. The V and J ends lost 5 bases and 4 bases respectively, with 15 bases between them. Germline V gene data show CDR1 as LNHDA and CDR2 as SQIVND (reference sequence). The CDR3 has 15 residues. The CDR3 loop is CASSSGEARNQPQHF. CDR3 sequence (DNA): TGTGCCAGTAGTTCCGGGGAGGCCAGGAATCAGCCCCAGCATTTT.

On this clone itself: The junction departs from germline at one end; a sequencing error may be responsible. The CDR3, as DNA: TGTGCCAGAAGCTTGTTTATATGGTTGACAGAGCGGTACTTC. Translation gives CARSLFIWLTERYF. The chain combines TRBV5-3 with TRBJ2-7, with D maybe TRBD1 (5 bases). TRBV5-3 is recorded as an ORF, its role being uncertain. The CDR3 length is 14 residues.

This chain uses TRBV11-2 with TRBJ1-2; tentatively, D is TRBD1 (6 bases). V was cut by 7 bases and J by 2 bases, with 17 bases left in between. CDR3 length equals 15 residues. Germline lookup yields CDR1 SGHAT and CDR2 FQNNGV. In DNA, the CDR3 is TGTGCCAGCACCGCGGTCCGGACAGTCAACTATGGCTACACCTTC. Translation gives CASTAVRTVNYGYTF.

CDR3 sequence (DNA): TGTGCCAGCAGCGTAGCTACGTTGAGTTCTGGCTACACCTTC. Translating gives CASSVATLSSGYTF. The V and J genes are TRBV9 and TRBJ1-2; no reliable D call. The germline V gene encodes CDR1 SGDLS and CDR2 YYNGEE. The CDR3 covers 14 residues. V was pared by 0 bases and J by 7 bases, with 13 bases between.

This clone was seen a handful of times. The chain joins TRBV5-4 to TRBJ1-5, with unresolved D. The germline V and J ends were trimmed by 0 bases and 0 bases, with 4 bases remaining between them. CDR1 and CDR2 from the germline V gene are SGHNT and YYREEE (reference sequence). The CDR3 spans 14 residues. The CDR3 bases are TGTGCCAGCAGCTTGGGCATTAGCAATCAGCCCCAGCATTTT. Its translation is CASSLGISNQPQHF.

This clone was recorded only once. The chain combines TRBV4-2 with TRBJ2-3; TRBD2 agrees at 7 bases. This CDR3 spans 16 amino acids. Germline CDR1 LGHNA, CDR2 YNFKEQ. V dropped 0 bases and J dropped 3; count of bases not matched to a gene: 6. CDR3 DNA sequence: TGTGCCAGCAGCCAAGATCAGGACGGGGGGACAGATACGCAGTATTTT. Amino acid sequence: CASSQDQDGGTDTQYF.